The 8 T cell receptor beta chains below come from one sample, sequenced in a study of technical replicates of blood from four donors. The assay was immunoSEQ multiplex PCR, and TCRdb's table has in-frame clones only and misses some. The table shows 75,000 to 95,000 clones, with 85% to 95% occurring only once. The sequencing sample was made of T cells isolated from PBMCs. These receptors all come from a human donor in good health.

V and J are TRBV6-5 and TRBJ2-6, with D maybe TRBD2 (5 bases). The CDR3 covers 16 residues. V lost 2 bases to trimming and J lost 0 bases, with 8 bases between them. CDR1 MNHEY and CDR2 SVGAGI come from the germline V gene. The CDR3 loop is CASSYGGVSGANVLTF. As DNA, the CDR3 is TGTGCCAGCAGTTACGGAGGAGTCTCTGGGGCCAACGTCCTGACTTTC.

This clone showed up just a few times. V and J are TRBV7-9 and TRBJ2-7, with D tentatively TRBD2 (6 bases). V was pared by 5 bases and J by 5 bases, with 10 bases between. Germline loops: CDR1 SEHNR, CDR2 FQNEAQ (reference sequence). The CDR3 contains 12 residues. The CDR3 loop is CASSGGSHEQYF. The DNA of the CDR3 is TGTGCCAGCAGCGGGGGGTCCCACGAGCAGTACTTC.

The genes are TRBV2 and TRBJ1-2, with 8 bases matching TRBD1. Germline CDR1 and CDR2: SNHLY and FYNNEI. J was trimmed by 1 base and V by 10 bases; bases with no gene match: 5. The CDR3 covers 13 residues. As DNA, the CDR3 is TGTGCCATCACGACAGGGGTTAACTATGGCTACACCTTC. Residues: CAITTGVNYGYTF.

V and J are TRBV5-1 and TRBJ1-2, with 10 positions matching TRBD1. The length of the CDR3 is 14 residues. V lost 6 bases to trimming and J lost 3 bases; unmatched junction nucleotides: 5. Germline V CDR1 and CDR2: SGHRS, YFSETQ. CDR3 in amino acids: CASNSGTGDYGYTF. CDR3 nucleotide sequence: TGCGCCAGCAACTCCGGGACAGGGGACTATGGCTACACCTTC.

The chain couples TRBV10-1 to TRBJ2-3; 7 bases align to TRBD2. Looked up from germline, CDR1 is WNHNN and CDR2 is SYGVQD (reference sequence). V was pared by 3 bases and J by 4 bases, with 4 bases of the junction left unmatched. The CDR3 sequence is 14 residues long. CDR3 amino acids: CASSDSGRADTQYF. The CDR3 bases are TGCGCCAGCAGTGATAGCGGGCGCGCAGATACGCAGTATTTT.

The genes are TRBV6-6 and TRBJ2-5; perhaps TRBD2 as D (6 bases). CDR1 MNHNY and CDR2 SVGAGI come from the germline V gene (reference sequence). V dropped 5 bases and J dropped 5 bases, with 9 bases sitting between them. The CDR3 has 12 amino acids. The CDR3 sequence is CASSVRGETQYF. The CDR3 nucleotides are TGTGCCAGCAGTGTACGGGGGGAGACCCAGTACTTC.

This chain links TRBV27 with TRBJ2-4; D call uncertain. Germline loops: CDR1 MNHEY, CDR2 SMNVEV (reference sequence). This CDR3 is built from 13 residues. V gave up 0 bases and J gave up 7 bases, with 7 bases separating them. The CDR3 nucleotides read TGTGCCAGCAGTTTATCCCGGTTCAACATTCAGTACTTC. Encoded protein: CASSLSRFNIQYF.

The chain combines TRBV9 with TRBJ2-7; 8 bases map to TRBD2. This CDR3 is built from 14 residues. Germline CDR1 is SGDLS and CDR2 is YYNGEE. The junction had 5 bases not matched to a gene; V was cut back by 4 bases and J by 2 bases. The CDR3 loop is CASSKIAGTYEQYF. The CDR3 DNA reads as TGTGCCAGCAGCAAAATAGCGGGAACCTACGAGCAGTACTTC.